The 22 T cell receptor beta chains in this list originate from one sample, sequenced in a study of blood T cell repertoires in COVID-19. Here immunoSEQ multiplex PCR was the method, and the copy in TCRdb shows in-frame clones only, minus some. The sample records 90,000 to 120,000 clones, 60% to 85% being singletons. Source material: peripheral blood. The receptors were sampled from a man in his 70s with acute or convalescent COVID-19.

The rearrangement joins TRBV4-3 to TRBJ2-3; D uncertain. Trimming took off 4 bases at V and 3 bases at J, with 17 bases between the two ends. The CDR3 consists of 16 residues. Per the germline V gene, CDR1 is LGHNA and CDR2 is YSLEER. For the CDR3, the DNA is TGCGCCAGCAGCCCACGGCTCGACACGGTGACAGATACGCAGTATTTT. Protein: CASSPRLDTVTDTQYF.

The gene calls are TRBV27 and TRBJ2-1, with 7 bases fitting TRBD1. The CDR3 length is 16 residues. Losses at the gene ends were 5 bases for V and 3 bases for J; bases not matched to a gene: 10. CDR1 is MNHEY and CDR2 is SMNVEV in the germline V gene (reference sequence). The DNA for the CDR3 is TGTGCCAGCAGTGCCTCGACAGGGAATTACTACAATGAGCAGTTCTTC. Protein: CASSASTGNYYNEQFF.

The rearrangement uses TRBV5-1 and TRBJ1-1, with 7 bases lining up with TRBD1. Germline CDR1 reads SGHRS; CDR2 reads YFSETQ. This CDR3 contains 12 residues. V trimming: 3 bases; J trimming: 7 bases; junction bases outside the gene matches: 3. The CDR3 loop is CASSSDRFEAFF. The CDR3 nucleotides are TGCGCCAGCAGCTCGGACAGGTTTGAAGCTTTCTTT.

This chain connects TRBV18 to TRBJ1-3, with TRBD1 as a possible D gene (6 bases). V lost 4 bases, J lost 1 base, and 11 bases lay in between. CDR1 is KGHSH, CDR2 LQKENI, per germline. This CDR3 is 15 amino acids long. The CDR3 spells CASSLRTGSGNTIYF. CDR3 bases: TGTGCCAGCTCACTACGAACAGGGTCTGGAAACACCATATATTTT.

V gene TRBV7-2 combines with J gene TRBJ1-6, with 7 bases aligning to TRBD1. The CDR3 loop spans 17 amino acids. With V trimmed by 6 bases and J by 0 bases, 8 bases remained unmatched. Germline CDR1 SGHTA, CDR2 FQGNSA. The CDR3 protein is CASRSATGSSYNSPLHF. CDR3 DNA sequence: TGTGCCAGCAGATCAGCGACAGGGAGCTCCTATAATTCACCCCTCCACTTT.

CDR3 residues: CASSFVTDTQYF. In DNA form, the CDR3 reads TGTGCCAGCAGTTTCGTGACAGATACGCAGTATTTT. The gene calls are TRBV12-3 or TRBV12-4 and TRBJ2-3; D is ambiguous. With 3 bases removed from V and 3 bases from J, the gap between germline ends came to 4 bases. This CDR3 is 12 amino acids long.

CDR3: CASAGGQGEVDTQYF. For the CDR3, the DNA is TGCGCCAGCGCCGGGGGACAGGGGGAGGTAGATACGCAGTATTTT. The chain links TRBV5-1 to TRBJ2-3; 11 nucleotides agree with TRBD1. Germline V CDR1 and CDR2: SGHRS, YFSETQ. After removal of 7 bases from V and 5 bases from J, the junction contained 9 bases not matched to a gene. The CDR3 is 15 amino acids. Full variable domain (remainder filled in from reference TRBV5-1 and TRBJ2-3): KAGVTQTPRYLIKTRGQQVTLSCSPISGHRSVSWYQQTPGQGLQFLFEYFSETQRNKGNFPGRFSGRQFSNSRSEMNVSTLELGDSALYLCASAGGQGEVDTQYFGPGTRLTVL.

The chain recombines TRBV6-5 with TRBJ1-1, with 9 positions matching TRBD1. CDR3 length: 15 amino acids. The V segment lost 5 bases and the J segment 6 bases; nucleotides outside the gene matches: 10. Germline lookup yields CDR1 MNHEY and CDR2 SVGAGI. CDR3 DNA: TGTGCCAGCAGTAGCCGGGACAGGGTAGGACCTGAAGCTTTCTTT. Amino acid sequence: CASSSRDRVGPEAFF.

The V call is TRBV9, the J call TRBJ1-1; D may be TRBD1 (6 bases). The CDR3 extends over 15 amino acids. Trimming pared 3 bases from V and 0 bases from J, leaving 12 bases between. Per germline, CDR1 SGDLS and CDR2 YYNGEE. CDR3 DNA sequence: TGTGCCAGCAGCGGAAGACAGGAAATGAACACTGAAGCTTTCTTT. Encoded protein: CASSGRQEMNTEAFF. The variable domain in full, with the rest retrieved from reference TRBV9 and TRBJ1-1, is DSGVTQTPKHLITATGQRVTLRCSPRSGDLSVYWYQQSLDQGLQFLIQYYNGEERAKGNILERFSAQQFPDLHSELNLSSLELGDSALYFCASSGRQEMNTEAFFGQGTRLTVV.

This clone was detected once. V usage is TRBV2 and J usage is TRBJ2-7; D is uncertain. Germline V gene data show CDR1 as SNHLY and CDR2 as FYNNEI. The CDR3 is made up of 14 amino acids. V lost 7 bases to trimming and J lost 5 bases, with 18 bases between them. CDR3 loop: CASTGGGFRHEQYF. The CDR3 DNA reads TGTGCCAGCACAGGTGGTGGGTTTCGGCACGAGCAGTACTTC.

V gene TRBV12-5 combines with J gene TRBJ1-1; D call uncertain. The germline CDR1 and CDR2 sequences are LGHNT and FRNRAP. V shed 0 bases and J shed 0 bases, with 8 bases lying between them. The CDR3 is 15 residues long. The CDR3 loop reads CASGLVQAVNTEAFF. The CDR3 coding sequence is TGTGCTAGTGGTTTGGTACAAGCGGTGAACACTGAAGCTTTCTTT.

The genes are TRBV3-1 (or the pseudogene TRBV3-2) and TRBJ2-3; 9 positions agree with TRBD2. The CDR3 extends over 18 amino acids. Unmatched junction bases numbered 10, after V lost 2 bases and J lost 1 base. The germline CDR1 and CDR2 sequences are LGHDT and YNNKEL (reference sequence). CDR3 DNA sequence: TGTGCCAGCAGCCAAAGACAAGGACTAGCGCGGGGCACAGATACGCAGTATTTT. Its translation is CASSQRQGLARGTDTQYF.

The V and J genes are TRBV7-8 and TRBJ2-3; D perhaps matches TRBD2 (6 bases). Germline V lookup: CDR1 SGHVS, CDR2 FQNEAQ. Trimming cost V 3 bases and J 4 bases, with 11 bases left between them. There are 14 residues in the CDR3. CDR3 DNA: TGTGCCAGCAGCTTCAGCTCGGGGGCAGATACGCAGTATTTT. This encodes CASSFSSGADTQYF.

In its sample, this clone was seen once. The chain links TRBV20-1 to TRBJ1-3; 7 bases are a match to TRBD1. Unmatched junction bases numbered 3, after V lost 6 bases and J lost 7 bases. This CDR3 is built from 11 residues. Germline CDR1 DFQATT, CDR2 SNEGSKA (reference sequence). The CDR3 spells CSAQGGNTIYF. CDR3 nucleotides: TGCAGTGCCCAGGGGGGTAACACCATATATTTT.

The chain has TRBV6-4 and TRBJ2-2, with TRBD2 identical over 7 bases. V dropped 2 bases and J dropped 1; count of bases not matched to a gene: 4. CDR1 and CDR2 from the germline V gene are MRHNA and SNTAGT. The CDR3 length is 16 residues. DNA of the CDR3: TGTGCCAGCAGTGACCGGGACTACCAGAACACCGGGGAGCTGTTTTTT. It codes for CASSDRDYQNTGELFF.

The chain has TRBV7-6 and TRBJ1-5; D perhaps matches TRBD1 (6 bases). Germline-derived CDR1 and CDR2 are SGHVS and FNYEAQ. CDR3 length equals 15 residues. Trimming took 1 base from V and 4 from J, leaving 11 bases between them. The CDR3 region is CASSLDGGRNQPQHF. The CDR3 DNA reads TGTGCCAGCAGCTTAGACGGGGGGCGGAATCAGCCCCAGCATTTT.

The rearrangement links TRBV5-5 to TRBJ1-3; 7 nucleotides agree with TRBD1. From germline, CDR1 is SGHKS and CDR2 YYEKEE (reference sequence). The CDR3 runs 16 residues. The trim removed 4 bases at V and 9 bases at J, leaving 16 bases unmatched. In DNA form, the CDR3 reads TGTGCCAGCAGCCCACCTGGGACAGCCAGCCGATTCACCATATATTTT. Protein: CASSPPGTASRFTIYF.

This clone was observed once. The chain joins TRBV7-9 to TRBJ1-6, with D maybe TRBD1 (6 bases). Germline CDR1 SEHNR, CDR2 FQNEAQ (reference sequence). The CDR3 extends over 14 amino acids. V shed 6 bases and J shed 8 bases, with 14 bases lying between them. The chain's CDR3 is CASRLGGGDSPLHF. The CDR3 DNA is TGTGCCAGCAGACTAGGGGGTGGGGATTCACCCCTCCACTTT.

This rearrangement joins TRBV7-3 to TRBJ2-1; TRBD2 is a possible D gene (5 bases). Germline assignment: CDR1 SGHTA and CDR2 FQGTGA. V lost 5 bases, J lost 9 bases, and 11 bases lay in between. This CDR3 has 12 residues. The CDR3 loop is CASSHAGGEQFF. The CDR3 region has the DNA TGTGCCAGCAGCCACGCGGGCGGTGAGCAGTTCTTC.

The V and J genes are TRBV19 and TRBJ1-2; D is uncertain. V was clipped by 1 base and J by 7 bases, with 7 bases between them. The CDR3 sequence is 12 residues long. Germline CDR1 and CDR2: LNHDA and SQIVND (reference sequence). CDR3 loop: CASSIVEGGYTF. The CDR3 nucleotides read TGTGCCAGTAGTATAGTCGAGGGTGGCTACACCTTC.

Remarks on this clone: This CDR3 is also generated by other DNA sequences in the sample. For the CDR3, the DNA is TGTGCCAGCAGTTACAGCAGGGTCGGTCAGCCCCAGCATTTT. This gives the protein CASSYSRVGQPQHF. The chain carries TRBV6-2 or TRBV6-3 and TRBJ1-5; D perhaps matches TRBD1 (5 bases). This CDR3 is 14 amino acids long. Germline V gene data show CDR1 as MNHEY and CDR2 as SVGEGT. Trimming removed 2 bases at V and 6 bases at J, with 11 bases between.

The chain links TRBV6-6 to TRBJ2-3; 9 nucleotides align to TRBD1. After removal of 5 bases from V and 6 bases from J, the junction contained 12 bases not matched to a gene. This CDR3 is built from 16 residues. In germline, CDR1 is MNHNY, CDR2 SVGAGI (reference sequence). The CDR3 region is CASSRLTGQGLDTQYF. The CDR3 coding sequence is TGTGCCAGCAGTCGACTAACAGGACAGGGGCTCGATACGCAGTATTTT.